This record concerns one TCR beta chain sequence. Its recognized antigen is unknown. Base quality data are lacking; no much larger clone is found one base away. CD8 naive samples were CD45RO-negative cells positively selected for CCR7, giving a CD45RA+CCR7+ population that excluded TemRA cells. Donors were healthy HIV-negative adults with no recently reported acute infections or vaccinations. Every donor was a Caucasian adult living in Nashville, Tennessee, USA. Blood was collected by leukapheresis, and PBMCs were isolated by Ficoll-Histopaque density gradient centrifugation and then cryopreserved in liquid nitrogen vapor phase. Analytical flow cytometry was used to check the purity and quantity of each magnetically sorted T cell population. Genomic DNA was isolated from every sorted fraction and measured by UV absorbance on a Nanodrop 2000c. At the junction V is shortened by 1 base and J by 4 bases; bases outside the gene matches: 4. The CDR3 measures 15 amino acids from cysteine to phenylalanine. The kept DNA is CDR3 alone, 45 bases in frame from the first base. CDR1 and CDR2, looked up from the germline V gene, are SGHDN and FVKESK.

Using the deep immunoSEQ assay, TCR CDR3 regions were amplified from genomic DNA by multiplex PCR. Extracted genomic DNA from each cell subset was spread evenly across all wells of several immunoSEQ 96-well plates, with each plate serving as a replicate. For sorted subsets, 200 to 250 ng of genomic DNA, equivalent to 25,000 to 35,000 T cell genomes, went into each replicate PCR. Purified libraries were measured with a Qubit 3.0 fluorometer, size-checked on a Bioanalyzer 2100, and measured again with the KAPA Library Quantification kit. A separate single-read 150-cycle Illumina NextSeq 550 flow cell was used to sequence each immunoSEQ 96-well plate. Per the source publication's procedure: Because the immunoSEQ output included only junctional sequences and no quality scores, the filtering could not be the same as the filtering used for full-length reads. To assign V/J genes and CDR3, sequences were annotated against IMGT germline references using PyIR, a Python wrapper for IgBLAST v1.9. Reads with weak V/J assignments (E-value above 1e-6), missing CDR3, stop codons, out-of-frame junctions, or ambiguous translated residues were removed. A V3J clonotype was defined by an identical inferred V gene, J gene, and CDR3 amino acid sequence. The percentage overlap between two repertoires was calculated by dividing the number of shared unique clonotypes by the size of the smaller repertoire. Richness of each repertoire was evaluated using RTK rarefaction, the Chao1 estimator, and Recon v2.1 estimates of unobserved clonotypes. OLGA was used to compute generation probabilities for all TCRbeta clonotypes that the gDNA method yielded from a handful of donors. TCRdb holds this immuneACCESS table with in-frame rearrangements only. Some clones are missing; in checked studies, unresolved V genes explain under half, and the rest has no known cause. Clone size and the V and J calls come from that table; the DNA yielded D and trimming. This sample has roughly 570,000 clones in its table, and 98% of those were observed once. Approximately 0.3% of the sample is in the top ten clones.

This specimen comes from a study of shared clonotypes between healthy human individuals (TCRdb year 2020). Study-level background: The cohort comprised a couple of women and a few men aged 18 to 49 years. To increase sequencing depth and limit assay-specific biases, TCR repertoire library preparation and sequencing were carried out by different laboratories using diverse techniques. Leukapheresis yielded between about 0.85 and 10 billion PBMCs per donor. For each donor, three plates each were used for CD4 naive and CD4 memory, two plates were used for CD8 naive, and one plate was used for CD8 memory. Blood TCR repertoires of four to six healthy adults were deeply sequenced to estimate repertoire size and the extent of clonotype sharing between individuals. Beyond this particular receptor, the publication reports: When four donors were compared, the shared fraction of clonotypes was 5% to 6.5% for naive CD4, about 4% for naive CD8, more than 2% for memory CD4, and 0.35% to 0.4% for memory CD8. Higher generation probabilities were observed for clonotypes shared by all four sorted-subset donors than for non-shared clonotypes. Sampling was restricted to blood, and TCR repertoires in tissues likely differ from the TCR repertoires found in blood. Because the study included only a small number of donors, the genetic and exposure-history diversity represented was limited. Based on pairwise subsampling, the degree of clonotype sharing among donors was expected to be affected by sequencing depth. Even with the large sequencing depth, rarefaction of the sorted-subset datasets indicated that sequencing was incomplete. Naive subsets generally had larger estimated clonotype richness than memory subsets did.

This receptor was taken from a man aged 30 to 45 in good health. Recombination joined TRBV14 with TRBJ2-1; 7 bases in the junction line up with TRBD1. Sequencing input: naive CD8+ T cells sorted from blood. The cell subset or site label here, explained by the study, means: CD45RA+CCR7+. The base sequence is TGTGCCAGCAGCCAAGGGGGACAGTTTTACAATGAGCAGTTCTTC. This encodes CASSQGGQFYNEQFF. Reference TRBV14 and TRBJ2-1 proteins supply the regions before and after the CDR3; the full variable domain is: EAGVTQFPSHSVIEKGQTVTLRCDPISGHDNLYWYRRVMGKEIKFLLHFVKESKQDESGMPNNRFLAERTGGTYSTLKVQPAELEDSGVYFCASSQGGQFYNEQFFGPGTRLTVL.